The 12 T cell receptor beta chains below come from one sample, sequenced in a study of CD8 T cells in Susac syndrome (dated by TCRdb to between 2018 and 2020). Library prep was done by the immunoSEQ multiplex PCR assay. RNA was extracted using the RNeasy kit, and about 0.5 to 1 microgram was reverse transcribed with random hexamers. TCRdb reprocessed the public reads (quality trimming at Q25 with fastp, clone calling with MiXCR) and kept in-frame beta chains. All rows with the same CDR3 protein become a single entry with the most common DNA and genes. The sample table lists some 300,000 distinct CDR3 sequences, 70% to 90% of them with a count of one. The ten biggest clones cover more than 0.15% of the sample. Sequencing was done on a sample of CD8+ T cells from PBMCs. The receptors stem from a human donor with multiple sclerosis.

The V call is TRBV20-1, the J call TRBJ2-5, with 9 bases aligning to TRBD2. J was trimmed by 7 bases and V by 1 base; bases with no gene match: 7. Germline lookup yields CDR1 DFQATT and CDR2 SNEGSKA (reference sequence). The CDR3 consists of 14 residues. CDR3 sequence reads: CSARGTSEVGTQYF. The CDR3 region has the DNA TGCAGTGCTAGAGGGACTAGCGAGGTCGGGACCCAGTACTTC.

CDR3 residues: CASTVTQSYEQYF. CDR3 in DNA: TGTGCCAGCACCGTGACACAATCCTACGAGCAGTACTTC. The chain joins TRBV6-2 or TRBV6-3 to TRBJ2-7; the D is unclear. V was trimmed by 7 bases and J by 1 base, leaving 11 bases between them. This CDR3 has 13 residues. Germline CDR1 and CDR2: MNHEY and SVGEGT.

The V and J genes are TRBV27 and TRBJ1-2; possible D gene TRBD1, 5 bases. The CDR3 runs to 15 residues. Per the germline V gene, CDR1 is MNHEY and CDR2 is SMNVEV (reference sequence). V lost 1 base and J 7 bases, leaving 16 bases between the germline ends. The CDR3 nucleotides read TGTGCCAGCAGTTTATTTGCAGGGTCTGGTAGTGGCTACACCTTC. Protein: CASSLFAGSGSGYTF.

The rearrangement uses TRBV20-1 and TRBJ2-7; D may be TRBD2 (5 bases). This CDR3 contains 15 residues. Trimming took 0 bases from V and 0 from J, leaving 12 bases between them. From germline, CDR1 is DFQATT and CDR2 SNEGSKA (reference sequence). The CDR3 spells CSARDTGFSSYEQYF. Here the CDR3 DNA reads TGCAGTGCTAGAGATACGGGGTTTAGCTCCTACGAGCAGTACTTC.

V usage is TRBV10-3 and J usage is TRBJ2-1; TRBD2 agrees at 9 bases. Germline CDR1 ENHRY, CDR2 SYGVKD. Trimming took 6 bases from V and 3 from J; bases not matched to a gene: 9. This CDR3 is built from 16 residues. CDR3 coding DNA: TGTGCCATCAGCAACCCACTAGCGGGCAACTACAATGAGCAGTTCTTC. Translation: CAISNPLAGNYNEQFF.

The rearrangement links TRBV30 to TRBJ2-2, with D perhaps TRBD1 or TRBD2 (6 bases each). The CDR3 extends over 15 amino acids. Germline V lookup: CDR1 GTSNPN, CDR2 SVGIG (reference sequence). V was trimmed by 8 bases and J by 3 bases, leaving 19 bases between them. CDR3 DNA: TGTGCCGGGAAAAAAGGGGGGCAAGACACCGGGGAGCTGTTTTTT. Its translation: CAGKKGGQDTGELFF.

The chain's CDR3 is CASSASWDRNTGELFF. For the CDR3, the DNA is TGTGCCAGCAGCGCCTCATGGGACAGGAACACCGGGGAGCTGTTTTTT. The chain combines TRBV9 with TRBJ2-2; 7 bases line up with TRBD1. This CDR3 contains 16 residues. Per the germline V gene, CDR1 is SGDLS and CDR2 is YYNGEE. J gave up 1 base and V 3 bases, and 6 bases lay outside the gene matches.

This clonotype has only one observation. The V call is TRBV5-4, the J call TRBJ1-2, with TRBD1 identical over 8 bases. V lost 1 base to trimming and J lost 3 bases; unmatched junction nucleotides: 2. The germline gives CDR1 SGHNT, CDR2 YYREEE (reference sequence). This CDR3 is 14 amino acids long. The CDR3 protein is CASSLMGQDYGYTF. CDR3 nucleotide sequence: TGTGCCAGCAGCTTGATGGGACAGGACTATGGCTACACCTTC.

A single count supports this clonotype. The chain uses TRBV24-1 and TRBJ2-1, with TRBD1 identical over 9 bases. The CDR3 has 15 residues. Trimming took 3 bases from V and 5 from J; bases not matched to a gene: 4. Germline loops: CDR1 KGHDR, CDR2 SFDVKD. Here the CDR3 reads CATSDGTGFHNEQFF. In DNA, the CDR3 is TGTGCCACCAGTGATGGGACAGGGTTTCACAATGAGCAGTTCTTC.

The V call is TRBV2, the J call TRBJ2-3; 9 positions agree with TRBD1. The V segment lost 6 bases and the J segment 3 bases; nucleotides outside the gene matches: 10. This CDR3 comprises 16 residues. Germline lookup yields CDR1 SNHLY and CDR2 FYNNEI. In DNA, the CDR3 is TGTGCCAGCAGCCGCGCGGGGACAGGGTCGACAGATACGCAGTATTTT. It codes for CASSRAGTGSTDTQYF.

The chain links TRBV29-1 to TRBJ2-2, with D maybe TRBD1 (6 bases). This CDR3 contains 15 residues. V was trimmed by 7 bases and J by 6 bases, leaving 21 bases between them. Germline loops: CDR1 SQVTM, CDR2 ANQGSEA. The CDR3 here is CSAVGHHLGAGELFF. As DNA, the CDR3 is TGCAGCGCCGTGGGACACCACCTTGGGGCCGGGGAGCTGTTTTTT.

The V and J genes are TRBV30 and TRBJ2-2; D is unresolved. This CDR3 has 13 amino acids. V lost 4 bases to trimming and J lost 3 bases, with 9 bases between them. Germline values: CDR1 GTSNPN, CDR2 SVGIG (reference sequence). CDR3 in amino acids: CAWNGGDTGELFF. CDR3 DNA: TGTGCCTGGAACGGTGGAGACACCGGGGAGCTGTTTTTT.